The present T cell receptor (beta chain) was sequenced within a study of blood T cell repertoires in COVID-19. Germline assignment: CDR1 SGHVS and CDR2 FQNEAQ. The CDR3 has 15 amino acids. After removal of 6 bases from V and 4 bases from J, the junction contained 6 bases not matched to a gene. Study processing details: Reference gene primer amplification gave nucleated cell count estimates. TCRdb's table, derived via immunoSEQ multiplex PCR, lists solely in-frame clones and lacks some. Clone size and V and J calls were adopted from that table, with D and trimming inferred from the DNA. The profile shows about 34,000 clones, roughly four fifths of them singletons.

Sample: peripheral blood. This clonotype originated in a human donor in a cohort sampled during active COVID-19. The chain uses TRBV7-8 and TRBJ2-2; 9 nucleotides agree with TRBD1. CDR3 loop: CASRLTGGSTGELFF. CDR3 sequence (DNA): TGTGCCAGCAGATTAACAGGGGGCAGCACCGGGGAGCTGTTTTTT.